The rows below give T cell receptor beta chains drawn from one sample of a study of blood T cell repertoires in COVID-19. TCRdb's copy holds only in-frame clones and misses some; the assay was immunoSEQ multiplex PCR. Seen here are some 99,000 clones, around four fifths observed once, and the top ten hold around a sixth. Source material: peripheral blood. These receptors were taken from a woman aged 60 to 75 with acute or convalescent COVID-19. Both conserved end residues are part of each CDR3. Fields, in order: CDR3 length, clone size, V gene, J gene, D gene, CDR3 DNA, CDR3 protein. A D gene is named only where the DNA matches it firmly. The size of a clone is reported for some rows only, either as once, few or many, or as a class for expanded clones.

15	NA	TRBV7-2	TRBJ2-2	TRBD2	TGTGCCAGCAGTCCTCTAGCGGGAGTGAGCGGGGAGCTGTTTTTT	CASSPLAGVSGELFF
16	NA	TRBV7-9	TRBJ2-7	NA	TGTGCCAGCAGCTCTCCAGGAGGGGGGAGGGGGAGCGAGCAGTACTTC	CASSSPGGGRGSEQYF
13	NA	TRBV5-1	TRBJ2-7	NA	TGCGCCAGCAGCTTGATTTCCCAATACGAGCAGTACTTC	CASSLISQYEQYF
15	NA	TRBV3-1/TRBV3-2	TRBJ2-2	NA	TGTGCCAGCAGCCAAGGGGGGCCCGACACCGGGGAGCTGTTTTTT	CASSQGGPDTGELFF
13	NA	TRBV3-1/TRBV3-2	TRBJ1-2	NA	TGTGCCAGCAGCCATCTCCAGGGCTATGGCTACACCTTC	CASSHLQGYGYTF
14	NA	TRBV28	TRBJ2-1	NA	TGTGCCAGCAGTTTTGTTAACAGCATCAATGAGCAGTTCTTC	CASSFVNSINEQFF
18	once	TRBV28	TRBJ1-2	TRBD1	TGTGCCAGCAGTTTCCCCAAAAGGGAAGGGGGCCTTAACTATGGCTACACCTTC	CASSFPKREGGLNYGYTF
11	NA	TRBV28	TRBJ2-1	NA	TGTGCCTCGACAGGTTACAATGAGCAGTTCTTC	CASTGYNEQFF
14	NA	TRBV27	TRBJ2-7	TRBD1	TGTGCCAGCTCTCCGGGACAGGGTACTTACGAGCAGTACTTC	CASSPGQGTYEQYF
15	NA	TRBV5-1	TRBJ2-4	NA	TGCGCCAGCAGCTTAACCTCTCAAAGTCGGGACATTCAGTACTTC	CASSLTSQSRDIQYF
18	NA	TRBV5-6	TRBJ1-6	NA	TGTGCCAGCAGCTTGGGAATTGGACGGGGCTCCTATAATTCACCCCTCCACTTT	CASSLGIGRGSYNSPLHF
15	NA	TRBV19	TRBJ2-1	TRBD2	TGTGCCAGTAGTATGGCTAGCGGGATGAGCAATGAGCAGTTCTTC	CASSMASGMSNEQFF
13	NA	TRBV28	TRBJ1-2	NA	TGTGCCAGTATAAGCCCGACAGACTATGGCTACACCTTC	CASISPTDYGYTF
15	NA	TRBV7-9	TRBJ1-3	NA	TGTGCCAGCAGCCGTGCCGCGGTGACTGGAAACACCATATATTTT	CASSRAAVTGNTIYF
13	NA	TRBV30	TRBJ2-7	NA	TGTGCCTGGAGTAGCCTACCTTCCTACGAGCAGTACTTC	CAWSSLPSYEQYF
15	once	TRBV7-2	TRBJ2-5	NA	TGTGCCAGCAGCTTAGGACAGACCCAACAAGAGACCCAGTACTTC	CASSLGQTQQETQYF
16	NA	TRBV30	TRBJ2-5	NA	TGTGCCTGGAGTGTACCGAGGACAGCCCTAGGGGAGACCCAGTACTTC	CAWSVPRTALGETQYF
14	NA	TRBV6-5	TRBJ1-2	NA	TGTGCCAGCAGTTACGTTGGAGGGAATGATGGCTACACCTTC	CASSYVGGNDGYTF
17	NA	TRBV2	TRBJ2-5	TRBD2	TGTGCCAGCAGCCCCACTAGCGGGGGGCCGAAGTGGGAGACCCAGTACTTC	CASSPTSGGPKWETQYF
12	NA	TRBV5-1	TRBJ1-2	NA	TGCGCCAGCAGCTTGGGCAGCTATGGCTACACCTTC	CASSLGSYGYTF
16	NA	TRBV5-5	TRBJ1-4	TRBD1	TGTGCCAGCAGCTTGGAGGGACAGGCCTTTAATGAAAAACTGTTTTTT	CASSLEGQAFNEKLFF
12	NA	TRBV29-1	TRBJ1-1	NA	TGCAGCGTGTTGCAGGGGAACACTGAAGCTTTCTTT	CSVLQGNTEAFF
14	NA	TRBV28	TRBJ1-5	NA	TGTGCCAGCAGTGTTCAGGGAATTAATCAGCCCCAGCATTTT	CASSVQGINQPQHF
16	NA	TRBV7-9	TRBJ1-1	NA	TGTGCCAGCAGCACTTCAAGAGGGTGGCCGAACACTGAAGCTTTCTTT	CASSTSRGWPNTEAFF
14	NA	TRBV3-1/TRBV3-2	TRBJ2-6	NA	TGTGCCAGCAGCCAACTGAGGGGGGCCAACGTCCTGACTTTC	CASSQLRGANVLTF
10	NA	TRBV28	TRBJ1-3	NA	TGTGCCAGCAGCTCGACAGGACTATATTTT	CASSSTGLYF
14	NA	TRBV30	TRBJ1-6	NA	TGTGCCTGGAGAGCAGGACTCAATAATTCACCCCTCCACTTT	CAWRAGLNNSPLHF
15	NA	TRBV9	TRBJ1-3	NA	TGTGCCAGCAGCCCGAGGAGTGTCTCTGGAAACACCATATATTTT	CASSPRSVSGNTIYF